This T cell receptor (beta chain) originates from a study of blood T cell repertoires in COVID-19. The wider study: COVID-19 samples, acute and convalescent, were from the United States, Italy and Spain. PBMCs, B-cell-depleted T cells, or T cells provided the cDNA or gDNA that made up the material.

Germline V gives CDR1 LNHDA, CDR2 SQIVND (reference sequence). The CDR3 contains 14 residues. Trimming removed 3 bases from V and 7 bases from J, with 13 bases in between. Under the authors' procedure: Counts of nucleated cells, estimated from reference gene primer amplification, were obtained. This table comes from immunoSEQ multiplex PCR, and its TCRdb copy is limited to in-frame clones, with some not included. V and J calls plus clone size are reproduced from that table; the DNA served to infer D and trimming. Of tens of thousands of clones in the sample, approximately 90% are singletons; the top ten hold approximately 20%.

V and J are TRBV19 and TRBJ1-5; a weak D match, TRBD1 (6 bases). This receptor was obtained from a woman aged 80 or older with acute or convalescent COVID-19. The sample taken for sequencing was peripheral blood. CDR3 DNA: TGTGCCAGTAGTATGAACCAGGGGTGGCAGCCCCAGCATTTT. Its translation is CASSMNQGWQPQHF.